This T cell receptor beta chain originates from a study of T cells after yellow fever vaccination. The germline V gene encodes CDR1 KGHSH and CDR2 LQKENI. Trimming removed 0 bases at V and 10 bases at J, with 12 bases between. This CDR3 spans 14 amino acids. Template-switching 5'RACE yielded the TCR cDNA; a universal primer site and UMIs were added in the process. TCRdb reprocessed the 5' RACE reads via MiXCR and lists one record per CDR3 protein. The sample comprises roughly 500,000 distinct CDR3 sequences, 15% to 20% of which are singletons, and roughly an eighth rests with the top ten. This receptor was taken from a man aged 30 to 39 who received the YFV17D yellow fever vaccine. The material sequenced was PBMCs, taken 15 days after the yellow fever booster vaccination. The chain is built from TRBV18 and TRBJ2-2, with D possibly matching TRBD1 (5 bases). Here the CDR3 DNA reads TGTGCCAGCTCACCACCGGTCAGGGCGTCGGAGCTGTTTTTT. It is translated as CASSPPVRASELFF.